This T cell receptor beta chain was retrieved from a study of a mutant IDH1 vaccine in newly diagnosed glioma. Noted time point: week 5, during vaccination. All doses held 300 ug of mutant IDH1 20-mer peptide, with topical imiquimod. With regard to this clone: Antigen unknown.

The CDR3 consists of 16 residues. The germline gives CDR1 SGHVS, CDR2 FNYEAQ. V dropped 5 bases and J dropped 2; count of bases not matched to a gene: 6. The table came from immunoSEQ multiplex PCR; TCRdb's copy has only in-frame clones and leaves some out. Of 30,000 to 45,000 clones listed, approximately 80% were seen once; the top ten hold roughly 5.5%. V gene TRBV7-6 combines with J gene TRBJ2-3, with 11 nucleotides matching TRBD2. This sequence was found in a man in his forties or fifties with glioma. The specimen comprised PBMCs, sampled from a glioma patient whose treatment included an IDH1 peptide vaccine. CDR3 nucleotide sequence: TGTGCCAGCAGCCGTGAACTAGCGGGGGACACAGATACGCAGTATTTT. Its translation is CASSRELAGDTDTQYF.